Following are 17 T cell receptor beta chains from one sample sequenced in a study of blood T cell repertoires in COVID-19. Profiling relied on immunoSEQ multiplex PCR, and the TCRdb table lists in-frame clones only, not all of them. The data hold roughly 150,000 clones, with roughly nine tenths observed a single time. The sequencing input was peripheral blood. Receptors originate from a woman aged 70-85 years with acute or convalescent COVID-19.

This rearrangement joins TRBV7-2 to TRBJ2-5, with D maybe TRBD1 (5 bases). Trimming pared 4 bases from V and 5 bases from J, leaving 11 bases between. The CDR3 loop spans 13 amino acids. Germline assignment: CDR1 SGHTA and CDR2 FQGNSA. DNA of the CDR3: TGTGCCAGCAGCTCACAGGCTCTTGAGACCCAGTACTTC. Translation: CASSSQALETQYF.

This chain links TRBV21-1 with TRBJ2-7; the listed D gene, TRBD1, was not tested against the DNA. TRBV21-1 is a recognized pseudogene. The CDR3 is 15 amino acids. CDR3: CASSNLGQGTDEQYF. DNA of the CDR3: TGTGCCAGCAGCAACCTGGGACAGGGGACTGACGAGCAGTACTTC.

This clone was detected only a few times. The chain is built from TRBV11-3 and TRBJ2-2; D is perhaps TRBD2 (7 bases). The CDR3 contains 18 residues. Germline V gives CDR1 SGHNT, CDR2 YENEEA. The V end was cut by 3 bases, the J end by 0 bases, with 17 bases between. Here the CDR3 reads CASSFFDGRGPNTGELFF. The CDR3 region has the DNA TGTGCCAGCAGCTTTTTCGACGGGCGGGGGCCGAACACCGGGGAGCTGTTTTTT.

The chain uses TRBV19 and TRBJ2-3, with a possible D match to TRBD2 (6 bases). Germline CDR1 and CDR2: LNHDA and SQIVND (reference sequence). Trimming left V 9 bases short and J 2 bases short, with 21 bases between. This CDR3 region has 16 residues. CDR3 DNA sequence: TGTGCCAGCGCTAGACCGGGGTGGGAGGACACAGATACGCAGTATTTT. Its protein is CASARPGWEDTDTQYF.

V and J are TRBV5-8 and TRBJ1-4, with D possibly TRBD1 on 5 matching bases. Trimming shortened V by 4 bases and J by 6 bases, and 13 bases separated the two germline ends. CDR3 length: 14 amino acids. Looked up from germline, CDR1 is SGHTS and CDR2 is YDEGEE. The CDR3 loop is CASSRDWGDEKLFF. CDR3 nucleotide sequence: TGTGCCAGCAGCCGGGACTGGGGGGATGAAAAACTGTTTTTT.

The V call is TRBV18, the J call TRBJ2-3, with D possibly matching TRBD2 (7 bases). Looked up from germline, CDR1 is KGHSH and CDR2 is LQKENI. This CDR3 is 17 amino acids long. Trimming pared 0 bases from V and 6 bases from J, leaving 19 bases between. CDR3 DNA: TGTGCCAGCTCACCACCGAGGGGGGGCCCGAATAGTGATACGCAGTATTTT. Encoded protein: CASSPPRGGPNSDTQYF.

The chain carries TRBV19 and TRBJ1-2; 7 bases match TRBD1. The length of the CDR3 is 18 residues. The ends lost 4 bases at V and 5 bases at J; junction bases unmatched: 19. Germline assignment: CDR1 LNHDA and CDR2 SQIVND (reference sequence). The CDR3: CASSRTTLDRDFWYGYTF. The CDR3 bases are TGTGCCAGTAGTAGAACCACTCTTGACAGGGACTTTTGGTATGGCTACACCTTC.

This chain links TRBV7-2 with TRBJ2-7; 10 bases map to TRBD1. The CDR3 extends over 15 amino acids. CDR1 SGHTA and CDR2 FQGNSA come from the germline V gene. With 5 bases clipped from V and 4 bases from J, the junction kept 8 bases outside the gene matches. CDR3 nucleotides: TGTGCCAGCAGCCCCCCGACAGGGGGCTGGTACGAGCAGTACTTC. Protein: CASSPPTGGWYEQYF.

The rearrangement uses TRBV29-1 and TRBJ2-1, with 8 bases that match TRBD1. CDR1 SQVTM and CDR2 ANQGSEA come from the germline V gene. Trimming removed 3 bases from V and 8 bases from J; junction bases left unmatched: 6. The CDR3 has 13 amino acids. The CDR3 DNA follows: TGCAGCGTTGATCCCCAGGGGGCATATGAGCAGTTCTTC. This sequence encodes CSVDPQGAYEQFF.

This rearrangement joins TRBV15 to TRBJ2-7, with unresolved D. V lost 3 bases and J lost 3, with 18 bases in between. CDR1 and CDR2 (germline): LNHNV, YYDKDF (reference sequence). CDR3 length: 16 residues. The CDR3 protein is CATSSLPSTRIYEQYF. CDR3 bases: TGTGCCACCAGCAGTCTACCTTCAACCCGAATCTACGAGCAGTACTTC.

This chain connects TRBV19 to TRBJ2-3; D may be TRBD1 (5 bases). CDR1 and CDR2 from the germline V gene are LNHDA and SQIVND (reference sequence). V was pared by 7 bases and J by 0 bases, with 14 bases between. The CDR3 has 15 residues. The CDR3 DNA reads as TGTGCCAGTACCCGTACAGGCCCTAGCACAGATACGCAGTATTTT. This translates into CASTRTGPSTDTQYF.

The chain is built from TRBV6-5 and TRBJ2-1; 12 nucleotides line up with TRBD2. Germline V gene data show CDR1 as MNHEY and CDR2 as SVGAGI. V was clipped by 6 bases and J by 7 bases; unmatched bases: 1. The CDR3 runs to 13 residues. CDR3 bases: TGTGCCAGCAGGACTAGCGGGAGTAATGAGCAGTTCTTC. Encoded protein: CASRTSGSNEQFF.

CDR3 nucleotide sequence: TGTGCCAGTAGTATTGGTCTAGCGGGAGGGCGAAATGAGCAGTTCTTC. Translating gives CASSIGLAGGRNEQFF. The V gene is TRBV19, the J gene TRBJ2-1; 12 bases align to TRBD2. This CDR3 comprises 16 residues. Germline CDR1 and CDR2: LNHDA and SQIVND (reference sequence). V lost 3 bases and J lost 7; bases outside the gene matches: 7.

A few counts support this clone. The chain uses TRBV2 and TRBJ1-1; 7 bases agree with TRBD1. Germline trimming cut 4 bases from V and 4 bases from J; bases unmatched to any gene: 9. Looked up from germline, CDR1 is SNHLY and CDR2 is FYNNEI. CDR3 length: 15 amino acids. The CDR3 is CASSVGTQGVTEAFF. The CDR3 DNA reads as TGTGCCAGCAGTGTAGGGACCCAGGGGGTCACTGAAGCTTTCTTT.

The chain carries TRBV5-1 and TRBJ2-3, with 8 nucleotides matching TRBD2. The V gene's germline CDR1 is SGHRS and CDR2 YFSETQ. This CDR3 contains 16 residues. The trim removed 1 base at V and 2 bases at J, leaving 6 bases unmatched. CDR3 bases: TGCGCCAGCAGCTTGTTTGCGGGAGGTCACACAGATACGCAGTATTTT. It encodes CASSLFAGGHTDTQYF.

The genes are TRBV29-1 and TRBJ1-2, with 8 bases identical to TRBD1. The V and J ends lost 6 bases and 4 bases, in that order; junction bases with no gene match: 16. The CDR3 covers 16 residues. Per the germline V gene, CDR1 is SQVTM and CDR2 is ANQGSEA. CDR3 residues: CSVETGVFVGSYGYTF. The CDR3 DNA is TGCAGCGTGGAGACAGGGGTGTTTGTGGGCAGCTATGGCTACACCTTC.

The chain is built from TRBV6-6 and TRBJ2-1; TRBD1 agrees at 9 bases. There are 15 residues in the CDR3. Germline values: CDR1 MNHNY, CDR2 SVGAGI (reference sequence). V shed 7 bases and J 9 bases; nucleotides not matched to a gene: 13. The CDR3 sequence is CASIRNRDRVSEQFF. DNA of the CDR3: TGTGCCAGCATCCGAAACCGGGACAGGGTCAGTGAGCAGTTCTTC.